This TCR beta chain was sequenced for a study of cytomegalovirus exposure and HLA in healthy donors. V lost 8 bases, J lost 6 bases, and 5 bases lay in between. CDR1 SNHLY and CDR2 FYNNEI come from the germline V gene. This CDR3 is built from 10 residues. Study outcomes and limitations: Data from an earlier analysis indicated that most TCR beta V segments were productive either about 90% or about 30% of the time. Analysis performed later found 16,951 TCR beta sequences associated with HLA alleles at 0.05 false discovery rate. Both high specificity and high sensitivity reportedly marked the classifier's diagnosis of cytomegalovirus status.

In regard to this clone: What it binds is unknown.

Primers included in the PCR were 60 Vbeta and 13 Jbeta primers. Profiling relied on immunoSEQ multiplex PCR, and the TCRdb table lists in-frame clones only, not all of them. Its listing shows some 120,000 clones. The sequenced material came from PBMCs. This sequence joins TRBV2 and TRBJ2-1; D remains ambiguous. The TCR originated in a man between 18 and 29 years old in good health and CMV-seronegative. CDR3 protein: CASRGNEQFF. CDR3 in DNA: TGTGCCAGCCGAGGCAATGAGCAGTTCTTC.